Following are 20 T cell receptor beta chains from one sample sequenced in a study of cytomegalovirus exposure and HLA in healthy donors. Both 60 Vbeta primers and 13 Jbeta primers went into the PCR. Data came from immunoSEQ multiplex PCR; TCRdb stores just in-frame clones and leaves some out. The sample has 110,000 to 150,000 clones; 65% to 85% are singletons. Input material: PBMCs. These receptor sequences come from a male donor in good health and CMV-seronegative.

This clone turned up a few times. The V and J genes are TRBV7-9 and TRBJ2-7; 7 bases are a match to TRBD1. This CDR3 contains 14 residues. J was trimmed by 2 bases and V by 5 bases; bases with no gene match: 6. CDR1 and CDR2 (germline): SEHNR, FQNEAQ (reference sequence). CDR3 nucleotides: TGTGCCAGCAGCAAACGACAGGGCCCCTACGAGCAGTACTTC. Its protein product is CASSKRQGPYEQYF.

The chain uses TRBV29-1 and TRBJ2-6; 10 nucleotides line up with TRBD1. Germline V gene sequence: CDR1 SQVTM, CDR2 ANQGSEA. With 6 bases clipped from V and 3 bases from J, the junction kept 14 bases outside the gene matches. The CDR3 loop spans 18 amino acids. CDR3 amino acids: CSVRRVGQGPSGANVLTF. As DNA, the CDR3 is TGCAGCGTCAGGAGAGTGGGACAGGGGCCAAGTGGGGCCAACGTCCTGACTTTC.

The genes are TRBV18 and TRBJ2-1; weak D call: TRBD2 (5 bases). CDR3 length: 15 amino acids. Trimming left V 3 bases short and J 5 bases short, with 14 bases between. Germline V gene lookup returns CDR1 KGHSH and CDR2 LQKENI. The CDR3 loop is CASSPEGRANNEQFF. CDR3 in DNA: TGTGCCAGCTCACCTGAGGGTAGGGCGAACAATGAGCAGTTCTTC.

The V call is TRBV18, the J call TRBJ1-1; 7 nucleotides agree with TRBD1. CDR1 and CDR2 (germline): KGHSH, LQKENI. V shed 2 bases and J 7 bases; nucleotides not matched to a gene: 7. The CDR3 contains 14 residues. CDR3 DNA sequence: TGTGCCAGCTCACCAACCCCCGGGACAGTTGAAGCTTTCTTT. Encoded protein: CASSPTPGTVEAFF.

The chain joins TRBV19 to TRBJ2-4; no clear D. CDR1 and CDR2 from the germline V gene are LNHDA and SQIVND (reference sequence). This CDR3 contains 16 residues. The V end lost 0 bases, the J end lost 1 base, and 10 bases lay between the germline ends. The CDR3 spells CASSIDRGLAKNIQYF. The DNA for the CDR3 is TGTGCCAGTAGTATAGATCGTGGGCTGGCCAAAAACATTCAGTACTTC.

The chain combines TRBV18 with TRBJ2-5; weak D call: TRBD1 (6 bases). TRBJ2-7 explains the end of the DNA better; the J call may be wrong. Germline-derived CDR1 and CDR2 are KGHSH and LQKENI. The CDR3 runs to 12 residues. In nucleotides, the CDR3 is TGTGCCAGCTCACAGAGGGGGTACGAGCAGTACTTC. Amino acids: CASSQRGYEQYF.

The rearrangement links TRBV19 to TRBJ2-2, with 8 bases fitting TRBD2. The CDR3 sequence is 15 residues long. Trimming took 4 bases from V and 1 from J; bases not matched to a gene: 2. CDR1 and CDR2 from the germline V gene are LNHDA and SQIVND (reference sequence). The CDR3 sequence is CASSRSGGNTGELFF. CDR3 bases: TGTGCCAGTAGTAGAAGCGGGGGGAACACCGGGGAGCTGTTTTTT.

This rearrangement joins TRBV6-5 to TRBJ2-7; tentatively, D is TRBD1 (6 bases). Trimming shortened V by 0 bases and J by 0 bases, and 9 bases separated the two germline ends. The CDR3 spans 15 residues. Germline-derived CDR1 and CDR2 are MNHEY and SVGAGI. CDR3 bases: TGTGCCAGCAGTTACTCGATGGACAGCTCCTACGAGCAGTACTTC. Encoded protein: CASSYSMDSSYEQYF.

The CDR3 protein is CASSLTGNTIYF. CDR3 nucleotide sequence: TGTGCCAGCAGCCTCACAGGAAACACCATATATTTT. The chain employs TRBV14 and TRBJ1-3; D is ambiguous. CDR3 length equals 12 residues. CDR1 and CDR2 from the germline V gene are SGHDN and FVKESK. Between the trimmed V and J ends, which lost 4 bases and 4 bases, there was a span of 5 bases. Variable domain in full (rest from reference TRBV14 and TRBJ1-3): EAGVTQFPSHSVIEKGQTVTLRCDPISGHDNLYWYRRVMGKEIKFLLHFVKESKQDESGMPNNRFLAERTGGTYSTLKVQPAELEDSGVYFCASSLTGNTIYFGEGSWLTVV.

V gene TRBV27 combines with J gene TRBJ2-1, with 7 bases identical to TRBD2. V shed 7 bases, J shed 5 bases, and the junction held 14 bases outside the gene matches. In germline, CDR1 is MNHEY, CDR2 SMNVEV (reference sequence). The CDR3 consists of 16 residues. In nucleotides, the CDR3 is TGTGCCAGCAACCCAGGGAGGGCTAGTTTTGACAATGAGCAGTTCTTC. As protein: CASNPGRASFDNEQFF.

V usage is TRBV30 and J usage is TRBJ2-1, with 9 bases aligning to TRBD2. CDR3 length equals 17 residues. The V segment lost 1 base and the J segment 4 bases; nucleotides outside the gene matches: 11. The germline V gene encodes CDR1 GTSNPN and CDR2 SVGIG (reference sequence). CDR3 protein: CAWSAMGLARDYNEQFF. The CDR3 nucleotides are TGTGCCTGGAGTGCAATGGGACTAGCTCGGGATTACAATGAGCAGTTCTTC.

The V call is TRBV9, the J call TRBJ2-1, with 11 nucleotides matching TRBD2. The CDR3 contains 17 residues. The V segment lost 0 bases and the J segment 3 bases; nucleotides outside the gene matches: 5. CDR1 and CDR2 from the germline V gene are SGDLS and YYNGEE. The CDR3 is CASSVVASGGNYNEQFF. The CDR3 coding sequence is TGTGCCAGCAGCGTAGTGGCTAGCGGGGGGAACTACAATGAGCAGTTCTTC.

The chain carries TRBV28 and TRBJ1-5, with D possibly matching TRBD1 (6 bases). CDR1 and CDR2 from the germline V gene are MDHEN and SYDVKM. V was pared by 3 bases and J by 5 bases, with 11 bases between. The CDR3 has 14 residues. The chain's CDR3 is CASSLHRTDQPQHF. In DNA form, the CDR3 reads TGTGCCAGCAGTTTGCATCGGACAGATCAGCCCCAGCATTTT.

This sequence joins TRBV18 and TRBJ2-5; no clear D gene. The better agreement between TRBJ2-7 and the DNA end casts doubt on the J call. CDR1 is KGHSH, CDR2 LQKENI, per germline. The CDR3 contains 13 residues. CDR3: CASSPQSSYEQYF. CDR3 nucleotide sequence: TGTGCCAGCTCACCACAGAGCTCCTACGAGCAGTACTTC.

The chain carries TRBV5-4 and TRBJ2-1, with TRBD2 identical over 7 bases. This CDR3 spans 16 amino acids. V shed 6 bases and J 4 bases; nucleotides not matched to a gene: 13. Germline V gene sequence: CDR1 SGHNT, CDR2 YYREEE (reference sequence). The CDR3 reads CASTQPGGGNYNEQFF. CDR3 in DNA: TGTGCCAGCACCCAACCGGGAGGCGGGAATTACAATGAGCAGTTCTTC. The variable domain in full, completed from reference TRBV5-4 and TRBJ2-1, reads ETGVTQSPTHLIKTRGQQVTLRCSSQSGHNTVSWYQQALGQGPQFIFQYYREEENGRGNFPPRFSGLQFPNYSSELNVNALELDDSALYLCASTQPGGGNYNEQFFGPGTRLTVL.

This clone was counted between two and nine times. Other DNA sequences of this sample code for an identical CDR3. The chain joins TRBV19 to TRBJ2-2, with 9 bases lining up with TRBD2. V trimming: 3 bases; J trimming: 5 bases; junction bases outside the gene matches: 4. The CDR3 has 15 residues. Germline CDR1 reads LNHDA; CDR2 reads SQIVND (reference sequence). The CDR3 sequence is CASSIAGGPTGELFF. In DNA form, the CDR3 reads TGTGCCAGTAGTATTGCGGGGGGGCCGACCGGGGAGCTGTTTTTT.

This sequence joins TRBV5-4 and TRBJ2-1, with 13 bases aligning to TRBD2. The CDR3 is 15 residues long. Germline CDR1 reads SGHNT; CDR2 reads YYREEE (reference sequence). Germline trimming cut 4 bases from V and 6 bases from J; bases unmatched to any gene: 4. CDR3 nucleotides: TGTGCCAGCAGCAGGACTAGCGGGAGCTTCAATGAGCAGTTCTTC. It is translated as CASSRTSGSFNEQFF.

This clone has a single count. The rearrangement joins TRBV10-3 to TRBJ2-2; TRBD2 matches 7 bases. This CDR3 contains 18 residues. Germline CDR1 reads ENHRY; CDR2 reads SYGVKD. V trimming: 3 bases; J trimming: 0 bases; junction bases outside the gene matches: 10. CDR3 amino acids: CAISDGLSGVANTGELFF. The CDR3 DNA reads TGTGCCATCAGTGATGGACTAAGCGGGGTCGCGAACACCGGGGAGCTGTTTTTT.

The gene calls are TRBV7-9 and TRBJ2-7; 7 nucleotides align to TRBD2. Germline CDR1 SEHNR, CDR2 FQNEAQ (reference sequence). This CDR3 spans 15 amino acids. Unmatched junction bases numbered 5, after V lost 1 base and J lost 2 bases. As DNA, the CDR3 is TGTGCCAGCAGCTTAGGGCCTAGCGGTACCTACGAGCAGTACTTC. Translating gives CASSLGPSGTYEQYF.

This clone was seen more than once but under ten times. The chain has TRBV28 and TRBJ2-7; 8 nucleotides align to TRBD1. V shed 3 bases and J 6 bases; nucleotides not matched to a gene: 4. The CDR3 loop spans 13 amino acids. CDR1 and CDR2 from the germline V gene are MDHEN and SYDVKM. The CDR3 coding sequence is TGTGCCAGCAGTTTTACAGGGGGTGGCGAGCAGTACTTC. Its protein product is CASSFTGGGEQYF.